These 8 T cell receptor beta chains share one sample of origin, sequenced in a study of T cell changes during pregnancy in multiple sclerosis. The repertoire was sequenced with immunoSEQ multiplex PCR; TCRdb's copy has only in-frame clones and lacks some. The data show 77,000 or so clones, about 94% seen once. The specimen was peripheral blood, collected in the second trimester of pregnancy. The receptors originated from a female donor in good health, enrolled as a control in a pregnancy study.

This clone was detected once. The chain carries TRBV6-6 and TRBJ2-5; 9 bases align to TRBD1. Germline CDR1 is MNHNY and CDR2 is SVGAGI (reference sequence). V lost 2 bases, J lost 1 base, and 2 bases stayed unmatched. This CDR3 is 15 amino acids long. This chain's CDR3 is CASSYGQGFQETQYF. The CDR3 DNA is TGTGCCAGCAGTTACGGACAGGGGTTCCAAGAGACCCAGTACTTC.

The chain joins TRBV6-5 to TRBJ1-2; TRBD1 aligns across 8 bases. The junction had 9 bases not matched to a gene; V was cut back by 7 bases and J by 5 bases. Germline lookup yields CDR1 MNHEY and CDR2 SVGAGI. CDR3 size: 14 residues. This chain's CDR3 is CASIRRGTGYGYTF. The CDR3, as DNA: TGTGCCAGCATTCGTCGTGGGACAGGATATGGCTACACCTTC.

The V gene is TRBV7-8, the J gene TRBJ2-2, with a possible D match to TRBD1 (5 bases). Trimming left V 5 bases short and J 3 bases short, with 16 bases between. Germline V lookup: CDR1 SGHVS, CDR2 FQNEAQ. The CDR3 extends over 16 amino acids. CDR3 loop: CASSATAQGYTGELFF. Written as DNA, the CDR3 is TGTGCCAGCAGCGCAACGGCCCAGGGCTACACCGGGGAGCTGTTTTTT.

About this clone: This CDR3 is also generated by other DNA sequences in the sample. The chain has TRBV5-4 and TRBJ2-7; D unclear. CDR1 and CDR2 (germline): SGHNT, YYREEE (reference sequence). The V end lost 4 bases, the J end lost 0 bases, and 8 bases lay between the germline ends. The CDR3 extends over 13 amino acids. The CDR3 DNA sequence: TGTGCCAGCAGCCTCACTGGCTCCTACGAGCAGTACTTC. Its translation is CASSLTGSYEQYF.

The rearrangement links TRBV5-4 to TRBJ2-2; 7 nucleotides agree with TRBD1. The CDR3 consists of 16 residues. Per germline, CDR1 SGHNT and CDR2 YYREEE (reference sequence). Unmatched junction bases numbered 6, after V lost 1 base and J lost 3 bases. This chain's CDR3 is CASSLQKGADTGELFF. The CDR3 region has the DNA TGTGCCAGCAGCTTGCAAAAGGGGGCCGACACCGGGGAGCTGTTTTTT.

The chain has TRBV10-3 and TRBJ2-1, with 7 bases aligning to TRBD1. CDR1 ENHRY and CDR2 SYGVKD come from the germline V gene. The V segment lost 2 bases and the J segment 7 bases; nucleotides outside the gene matches: 2. The CDR3 length is 13 residues. The chain's CDR3 is CAISEDRVNEQFF. CDR3 DNA: TGTGCCATCAGTGAGGACAGGGTAAATGAGCAGTTCTTC.

V and J are TRBV7-3 and TRBJ1-5; D unclear. V lost 2 bases to trimming and J lost 4 bases, with 6 bases between them. CDR3 length: 13 amino acids. CDR1 and CDR2 (germline): SGHTA, FQGTGA. CDR3 residues: CASSLFQNQPQHF. CDR3 sequence (DNA): TGTGCCAGCAGCTTATTCCAGAATCAGCCCCAGCATTTT.

The V call is TRBV4-3, the J call TRBJ2-1; tentative D call: TRBD2 (6 bases). The germline CDR1 and CDR2 sequences are LGHNA and YSLEER. The CDR3 is 13 amino acids. The V gene lost 0 bases and the J gene lost 8 bases, with 8 bases spanning the gap. CDR3 nucleotide sequence: TGCGCCAGCAGCCAAGATCGGGACTATGAGCAGTTCTTC. Translated, it gives CASSQDRDYEQFF.